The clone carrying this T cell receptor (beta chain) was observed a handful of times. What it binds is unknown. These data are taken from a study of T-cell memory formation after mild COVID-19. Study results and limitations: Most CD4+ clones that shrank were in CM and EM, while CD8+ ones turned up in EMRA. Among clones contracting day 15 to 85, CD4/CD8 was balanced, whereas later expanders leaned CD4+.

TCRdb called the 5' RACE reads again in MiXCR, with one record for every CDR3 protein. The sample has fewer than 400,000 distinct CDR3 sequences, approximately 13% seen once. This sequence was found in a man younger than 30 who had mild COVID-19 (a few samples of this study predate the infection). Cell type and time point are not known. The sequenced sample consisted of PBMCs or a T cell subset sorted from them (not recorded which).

As DNA, the CDR3 is TGCGCCAGCAGCCCCCGGCAGGGTACGAGCTCCTACAATGAGCAGTTCTTC. It yields the protein CASSPRQGTSSYNEQFF. The V and J genes are TRBV5-1 and TRBJ2-1; a possible D gene is TRBD1 (5 bases). Trimming cost V 4 bases and J 0 bases, with 17 bases left between them. In germline, CDR1 is SGHRS, CDR2 YFSETQ. The CDR3 extends over 17 amino acids.